This TCR beta chain was obtained from a study of Ad26.COV2.S vaccination and SARS-CoV-2 variants. The wider study: Intramuscular Ad26.COV2.S at 5x10^10 or 1x10^11 viral particles. Overall study findings and caveats: It was found that vaccine and placebo recipients had similar non-spike TCR breadth. Total T cell responses may have been underestimated by the TCR breadth and depth analyses.

The V end was cut by 2 bases, the J end by 5 bases, with 9 bases between. Germline V lookup: CDR1 KGHSH, CDR2 LQKENI. The CDR3 loop spans 13 amino acids. Regarding treatment: around 19 received Ad26.COV2.S at low or high dose, single or two shots; about 5 received placebo; per-sample allocation not given. Sampling was performed 63 days after the first vaccine or placebo injection. Worth noting for this clone: The antigen remains unidentified.

The method was immunoSEQ multiplex PCR; TCRdb's version includes in-frame clones alone and lacks a portion of them. The sample lists 290,000 or so clones, around 87% occurring once. The source is a person between 18 and 65 years old who received the Ad26.COV2.S COVID-19 vaccine or a placebo. The genes are TRBV18 and TRBJ1-1; D not certain. The material was peripheral blood, obtained in a trial of Ad26.COV2.S vaccine versus placebo. This chain's CDR3 is CASSPLHRTEAFF. DNA for the CDR3: TGTGCCAGCTCACCATTACATCGGACTGAAGCTTTCTTT.